A single sample is the source of the 6 T cell receptor beta chains below, sequenced in a study of T-cell reconstitution after alpha-beta-depleted transplantation in children. Preparation of the TCRbeta library was carried out with unique molecular identifiers. From the PCR reads, TCRdb called clonotypes with MiXCR, one entry per CDR3 protein. The sample lists roughly 420,000 distinct CDR3 sequences, under 20% occurring once. The sample was PBMCs, mostly from graft donor cells, taken 360 days after TCRalphabeta/CD19-depleted stem cell transplant. The receptors originated from a boy in the first two years of life who had a stem cell transplant for Wiskott-Aldrich syndrome, so the T cells may come from the graft donor.

This clonotype was counted between two and nine times. This sequence joins TRBV5-1 and TRBJ2-2; 11 bases line up with TRBD2. Germline-derived CDR1 and CDR2 are SGHRS and YFSETQ. The CDR3 is 17 amino acids. J gave up 5 bases and V 3 bases, and 9 bases lay outside the gene matches. CDR3 loop: CASSSLLAGGPTGELFF. The CDR3, as DNA: TGCGCCAGCAGCTCCCTCTTAGCGGGAGGGCCAACCGGGGAGCTGTTTTTT.

V and J are TRBV4-3 and TRBJ2-7; no definite D call. This CDR3 comprises 15 residues. The V end was cut by 0 bases, the J end by 0 bases, with 9 bases between. CDR1 is LGHNA and CDR2 is YSLEER in the germline V gene. The CDR3 region has the DNA TGCGCCAGCAGCCAAGATGTCAGGAGCTCCTACGAGCAGTACTTC. Translation: CASSQDVRSSYEQYF.

This clonotype was observed at least ten times. The chain joins TRBV12-3 or TRBV12-4 to TRBJ1-2; D call uncertain. The V end lost 5 bases, the J end lost 2 bases, and 9 bases lay between the germline ends. This CDR3 has 13 residues. Here the CDR3 reads CASSLGLNYGYTF. The CDR3 bases are TGTGCCAGCAGTCTGGGCCTGAACTATGGCTACACCTTC.

This clonotype was counted a few times. The chain carries TRBV20-1 and TRBJ2-3; unclear D gene. V dropped 6 bases and J dropped 6 bases, with 10 bases sitting between them. This CDR3 contains 11 residues. In germline, CDR1 is DFQATT, CDR2 SNEGSKA (reference sequence). CDR3 amino acids: CSALVSDTQYF. CDR3 in DNA: TGCAGTGCCTTGGTCTCGGATACGCAGTATTTT.

This clonotype has just a few counts. The CDR3: CASSGVERGVQETQYF. CDR3 in DNA: TGTGCCAGCAGCGGGGTGGAGCGGGGGGTCCAAGAGACCCAGTACTTC. V and J are TRBV5-6 and TRBJ2-5; 9 bases match TRBD2. There are 16 residues in the CDR3. CDR1 and CDR2 (germline): SGHDT, YYEEEE. V shed 4 bases, J shed 1 base, and the junction held 8 bases outside the gene matches.

This clonotype was seen only a few times. CDR3: CASSEVTGFRLELFF. CDR3 nucleotide sequence: TGTGCCAGCAGTGAGGTGACGGGGTTTCGTCTCGAACTGTTTTTT. The rearrangement joins TRBV2 to TRBJ1-4; D remains ambiguous. Trimming removed 3 bases from V and 12 bases from J, with 20 bases in between. Germline V gene lookup returns CDR1 SNHLY and CDR2 FYNNEI. This CDR3 is built from 15 residues.